These T cell receptor beta chains were read from a single sample in a study of blood T cell repertoires in COVID-19. Assay: immunoSEQ multiplex PCR; the TCRdb copy retains only in-frame clones and omits some. The data contain more than 350,000 clones, 87% of them singletons. Sequenced material: peripheral blood. Receptor source: a young woman with COVID-19, enrolled during active disease. The CDR3 runs from the conserved cysteine through the conserved F or W. The D gene is left open where the match is weak. A row's size may be missing; if present it is once, few, many or a size class.

j_call: TRBJ1-2
clone_size: -
v_call: TRBV30
d_call: TRBD1
cdr3_nt: TGTGCCTGGAGTAGACAGCCGACCAGGGGGCACTATGGCTACACCTTC
cdr3_aa: CAWSRQPTRGHYGYTF

j_call: TRBJ2-5
clone_size: -
v_call: TRBV7-2
d_call: TRBD1
cdr3_nt: TGTGCCAGCACCGGACAGGGGGCAGGAGGAGAGACCCAGTACTTC
cdr3_aa: CASTGQGAGGETQYF

j_call: TRBJ1-5
clone_size: -
v_call: TRBV24-1
d_call: -
cdr3_nt: TGTGCCACCAGTGGCTCGGGAGGGGGCAATCAGCCCCAGCATTTT
cdr3_aa: CATSGSGGGNQPQHF

j_call: TRBJ2-7
clone_size: -
v_call: TRBV5-5
d_call: TRBD2
cdr3_nt: TGTGCCAGCAGCACGGGACTAGCGGGCATCTACGAGCAGTACTTC
cdr3_aa: CASSTGLAGIYEQYF

j_call: TRBJ2-2
clone_size: few
v_call: TRBV10-1
d_call: TRBD2
cdr3_nt: TGCGCCAGCAGTGATCCTAGCGGGAACACCGGGGAGCTGTTTTTT
cdr3_aa: CASSDPSGNTGELFF

j_call: TRBJ1-1
clone_size: -
v_call: TRBV2
d_call: -
cdr3_nt: TGTGCCAGCAGTGAAGGGGCCGGGGGAAAGACTGAAGCTTTCTTT
cdr3_aa: CASSEGAGGKTEAFF

j_call: TRBJ2-7
clone_size: -
v_call: TRBV6-5
d_call: TRBD2
cdr3_nt: TGTGCCAGCAGCCCGGCGAGCGGGAGGCAGCAGTACTTC
cdr3_aa: CASSPASGRQQYF

j_call: TRBJ1-1
clone_size: -
v_call: TRBV7-3
d_call: -
cdr3_nt: TGTGCCAGCAGCTTAAATAGCGTGGGAACTGAAGCTTTCTTT
cdr3_aa: CASSLNSVGTEAFF

j_call: TRBJ2-1
clone_size: -
v_call: TRBV11-2
d_call: TRBD1
cdr3_nt: TGTGCCAGCAGCTTAGGTTTTGGGACAGGACCTATAGTCGAGCAGTTCTTC
cdr3_aa: CASSLGFGTGPIVEQFF

j_call: TRBJ2-1
clone_size: -
v_call: TRBV6-1
d_call: -
cdr3_nt: TGTGCCAGCAGTGACGCTATCGGGGTTGATGAGCAGTTCTTC
cdr3_aa: CASSDAIGVDEQFF

j_call: TRBJ2-7
clone_size: -
v_call: TRBV2
d_call: -
cdr3_nt: TGTGCCAGCATGAGAGACTTACTCTACGAGCAGTACTTC
cdr3_aa: CASMRDLLYEQYF

j_call: TRBJ1-2
clone_size: -
v_call: TRBV7-9
d_call: -
cdr3_nt: TGTGCCAGCAGCCCAATATTGAGCAGCTACACCTTC
cdr3_aa: CASSPILSSYTF

j_call: TRBJ1-1
clone_size: once
v_call: TRBV3-1/TRBV3-2
d_call: -
cdr3_nt: TGTGCCAGCAGCAAAGATCCTAACACTGAAGCTTTCTTT
cdr3_aa: CASSKDPNTEAFF

j_call: TRBJ2-6
clone_size: -
v_call: TRBV4-3
d_call: TRBD1
cdr3_nt: TGCGCCAGCAGCCTTCTTTTGGGACAGGGGACAACAGGGGCCAACGTCCTGACTTTC
cdr3_aa: CASSLLLGQGTTGANVLTF

j_call: TRBJ2-7
clone_size: -
v_call: TRBV19
d_call: TRBD1
cdr3_nt: TGTGCCAGTAGTAGACCCGGGACAGGGGCCTACGAGCAGTACTTC
cdr3_aa: CASSRPGTGAYEQYF

j_call: TRBJ2-1
clone_size: -
v_call: TRBV9
d_call: -
cdr3_nt: TGTGCCAGCAGCGCCATCACCGGGAGCAATGAGCAGTTCTTC
cdr3_aa: CASSAITGSNEQFF

j_call: TRBJ2-3
clone_size: -
v_call: TRBV11-3
d_call: TRBD2
cdr3_nt: TGTGCCAGCAGCTTAGTAGCGGGTGGAGTGGCAGATACGCAGTATTTT
cdr3_aa: CASSLVAGGVADTQYF

j_call: TRBJ2-1
clone_size: -
v_call: TRBV9
d_call: -
cdr3_nt: TGTGCCAGCAGCCTAAGGGGGTTTACCTACAATGAGCAGTTCTTC
cdr3_aa: CASSLRGFTYNEQFF

j_call: TRBJ2-7
clone_size: -
v_call: TRBV2
d_call: TRBD2
cdr3_nt: TGTGCCAGCAGTGTAGCGGGCAATTTATACGAGCAGTACTTC
cdr3_aa: CASSVAGNLYEQYF

j_call: TRBJ1-4
clone_size: -
v_call: TRBV7-2
d_call: -
cdr3_nt: TGTGCCAGCAGCTATCAGGTGCCCAATGAAAAACTGTTTTTT
cdr3_aa: CASSYQVPNEKLFF

j_call: TRBJ1-4
clone_size: -
v_call: TRBV5-5
d_call: -
cdr3_nt: TGTGCCAGCAGCTTGGCGGGATCGATTATTGAAAAACTGTTTTTT
cdr3_aa: CASSLAGSIIEKLFF

j_call: TRBJ2-1
clone_size: -
v_call: TRBV5-1
d_call: TRBD2
cdr3_nt: TGCGCCAGCAGCTTGGGCGGGAGCTCCTACAATGAGCAGTTCTTC
cdr3_aa: CASSLGGSSYNEQFF

j_call: TRBJ2-5
clone_size: -
v_call: TRBV5-1
d_call: -
cdr3_nt: TGCGCCAGCAGCTTGGGGGACTTGGAGGGGGAGACCCAGTACTTC
cdr3_aa: CASSLGDLEGETQYF

j_call: TRBJ2-2
clone_size: -
v_call: TRBV12-3/TRBV12-4
d_call: -
cdr3_nt: TGTGCCAGCGGGCAAGACACCGGGGAGCTGTTTTTT
cdr3_aa: CASGQDTGELFF

j_call: TRBJ2-7
clone_size: few
v_call: TRBV18
d_call: -
cdr3_nt: TGTGCCAGCTCACCGTACGAGAACGAGCAGTACTTC
cdr3_aa: CASSPYENEQYF

j_call: TRBJ2-3
clone_size: -
v_call: TRBV4-1
d_call: -
cdr3_nt: TGCGCCAGCAGCCAACGTCTATCTAGCACAGATACGCAGTATTTT
cdr3_aa: CASSQRLSSTDTQYF

j_call: TRBJ1-1
clone_size: -
v_call: TRBV2
d_call: TRBD1
cdr3_nt: TGTGCCAGCACTAAACAGGGGGGCACTGAAGCTTTCTTT
cdr3_aa: CASTKQGGTEAFF

j_call: TRBJ1-1
clone_size: once
v_call: TRBV5-1
d_call: -
cdr3_nt: TGCGCCAGCAGCCTAGGGGGGGACACTGAAGCTTTCTTT
cdr3_aa: CASSLGGDTEAFF

j_call: TRBJ2-2
clone_size: -
v_call: TRBV28
d_call: TRBD2
cdr3_nt: TGTGCCAGCAGTCCCCCTGGGAGGGGTGAGACCGGGGAGCTGTTTTTT
cdr3_aa: CASSPPGRGETGELFF

j_call: TRBJ1-5
clone_size: few
v_call: TRBV24-1
d_call: -
cdr3_nt: TGTGCCACCAGTGCCCATGGGGCGCCGGGTCAGCCCCAGCATTTT
cdr3_aa: CATSAHGAPGQPQHF

j_call: TRBJ2-2
clone_size: -
v_call: TRBV7-7
d_call: -
cdr3_nt: TGTGCTAGCAACAGAGAACCGGAGTGGGGGCCCGGGGAGCTGTTTTTT
cdr3_aa: CASNREPEWGPGELFF

j_call: TRBJ2-7
clone_size: -
v_call: TRBV3-1/TRBV3-2
d_call: -
cdr3_nt: TGTGCCAGCAGCCAAGATCTGAGCGAGCAGTACTTC
cdr3_aa: CASSQDLSEQYF

j_call: TRBJ2-1
clone_size: -
v_call: TRBV28
d_call: TRBD1
cdr3_nt: TGTGCCAGCAGCGGACAGGGGGTGGCCAATGAGCAGTTCTTC
cdr3_aa: CASSGQGVANEQFF

j_call: TRBJ1-2
clone_size: -
v_call: TRBV9
d_call: -
cdr3_nt: TGTGCCAGCAGCGTAGCAAGCGGGGGCAACTATGGCTACACCTTC
cdr3_aa: CASSVASGGNYGYTF

j_call: TRBJ2-7
clone_size: -
v_call: TRBV7-2
d_call: TRBD1
cdr3_nt: TGTGCCAGCAGCATAGGGACAGCCTACGAGCAGTACTTC
cdr3_aa: CASSIGTAYEQYF

j_call: TRBJ2-5
clone_size: -
v_call: TRBV28
d_call: -
cdr3_nt: TGTGCCAGCAGTTTACGGAGTTACGGGGGATACAGGCCCCCAACGGAGACCCAGTACTTC
cdr3_aa: CASSLRSYGGYRPPTETQYF

j_call: TRBJ2-7
clone_size: -
v_call: TRBV27
d_call: TRBD2
cdr3_nt: TGTGCCAGCAGTTCGGGGACTAGCGGGAGATTAGGCACCGAGCAGTACTTC
cdr3_aa: CASSSGTSGRLGTEQYF

j_call: TRBJ1-5
clone_size: few
v_call: TRBV4-2
d_call: -
cdr3_nt: TGTGCCAGCAGCACCCGGGAGGGCCCTCAGCCCCAGCATTTT
cdr3_aa: CASSTREGPQPQHF

j_call: TRBJ1-5
clone_size: -
v_call: TRBV24-1
d_call: -
cdr3_nt: TGTGCCACCAGTGGGAGGGGCCCACTCAATCAGCCCCAGCATTTT
cdr3_aa: CATSGRGPLNQPQHF

j_call: TRBJ1-4
clone_size: -
v_call: TRBV30
d_call: TRBD1
cdr3_nt: TGTGCCTGGAGTACAGGGGTTAATGAAAAACTGTTTTTT
cdr3_aa: CAWSTGVNEKLFF

j_call: TRBJ2-6
clone_size: -
v_call: TRBV11-2
d_call: -
cdr3_nt: TGTGCCAGCAGCCGTAGACAGCCCTCTGGGGCCAACGTCCTGACTTTC
cdr3_aa: CASSRRQPSGANVLTF

j_call: TRBJ2-2
clone_size: -
v_call: TRBV27
d_call: TRBD1
cdr3_nt: TGTGCCAGCAGTCTAGGGACAGGGGGCACCGGGGAGCTGTTTTTT
cdr3_aa: CASSLGTGGTGELFF

j_call: TRBJ2-2
clone_size: -
v_call: TRBV28
d_call: TRBD2
cdr3_nt: TGTGCCAGCAGTTCTCTAGCGGGAATAGGGGAGCTGTTTTTT
cdr3_aa: CASSSLAGIGELFF

j_call: TRBJ1-1
clone_size: -
v_call: TRBV5-4
d_call: TRBD1
cdr3_nt: TGTGCCAGCAGCTTGGGGACAGGAACTGAAGCTTTCTTT
cdr3_aa: CASSLGTGTEAFF